The TCR delta chain under discussion was sequenced for a study of γδ T cells in repeated Plasmodium falciparum infection. Study details: Each infection was followed by sampling at 21 days, plus baseline and some pre-infection draws.

TCRdb called clones anew from the multiplex PCR reads with CATT. The data show 70,000 to 95,000 delta-chain clones, almost 1.5% seen once. Germline trimming cut 7 bases from V and 2 bases from J; bases unmatched to any gene: 5. Germline CDR1 reads GEAIGNYY; CDR2 reads EKD. The CDR3 is 14 residues long. Flow sorting of PBMC yielded separate Vgamma9/Vdelta2+ and Vdelta2-negative gammadelta T cell populations for bulk repertoire analysis. Comment on this clone: This is likely an artifact of a read error, given a far larger clone one base away. Different DNA sequences within this sample yield the same CDR3.

This sequence originates from a pool of human donors (malaria-infected and uninfected, not separated). Sequenced input: gamma-delta T cells from blood. The chain recombines TRDV2 with TRDJ2; TRDD3 aligns across 8 bases. The J gene was not available in TCRdb and was assigned here by matching the DNA to germline segments. CDR3 region: CACDDWGLTAQLFF. CDR3 nucleotide sequence: TGTGCCTGCGACGACTGGGGGTTGACAGCACAACTCTTCTTT.